Listed below are T cell receptor beta chains from one sample, sequenced in a study of radiation and T cells in renal cell carcinoma. TCRdb's table, derived via immunoSEQ multiplex PCR, lists solely in-frame clones and lacks some. The repertoire holds tens of thousands of clones, with around 85% as singletons. Sequenced material: blood, taken from a patient whose treatment included radiotherapy and nephrectomy. The receptors derive from a man in his 60s with renal cell carcinoma. Each CDR3 is given with its conserved first and last residue. Fields, in order: clone size, J gene, D gene, V gene, CDR3 protein, CDR3 DNA. The D gene is left open where the match is weak. Size tells how often a clone was seen (once, few, many) or the class of an expanded clone, and some rows leave it out.

size: .
J: TRBJ2-7
D: TRBD2
V: TRBV14
CDR3: CASSQGTRSWDYEQYF
DNA: TGTGCCAGCAGCCAAGGGACTAGGTCCTGGGACTACGAGCAGTACTTC

size: .
J: TRBJ1-2
D: .
V: TRBV5-1
CDR3: CASSLDTRNYGYTF
DNA: TGCGCCAGCAGCTTGGACACTAGAAACTATGGCTACACCTTC

size: once
J: TRBJ1-1
D: .
V: TRBV6-5
CDR3: CASSYLDRVNTEAFF
DNA: TGTGCCAGCAGTTATTTGGACCGGGTGAACACTGAAGCTTTCTTT

size: few
J: TRBJ2-1
D: .
V: TRBV6-4
CDR3: CASSDGSADYNEQFF
DNA: TGTGCCAGCAGTGACGGGTCAGCCGACTACAATGAGCAGTTCTTC

size: once
J: TRBJ2-6
D: .
V: TRBV7-3
CDR3: CASSLTSGGLFSGANVLTF
DNA: TGTGCCAGCAGCTTAACTAGTGGGGGGCTCTTCTCTGGGGCCAACGTCCTGACTTTC

size: .
J: TRBJ2-2
D: .
V: TRBV11-3
CDR3: CASSPRRGTGELFF
DNA: TGTGCCAGCAGCCCCAGACGGGGGACCGGGGAGCTGTTTTTT

size: .
J: TRBJ1-1
D: TRBD1
V: TRBV5-6
CDR3: CASSRGTGGDTEAFF
DNA: TGTGCCAGCAGCCGTGGGACAGGGGGGGACACTGAAGCTTTCTTT

size: .
J: TRBJ2-7
D: .
V: TRBV9
CDR3: CASSVVGSEDEQYF
DNA: TGTGCCAGCAGCGTAGTCGGGAGTGAGGACGAGCAGTACTTC

size: few
J: TRBJ1-3
D: TRBD1
V: TRBV6-5
CDR3: CASSVNDRVSNTIYF
DNA: TGTGCCAGCAGCGTTAACGACAGGGTATCTAACACCATATATTTT

size: .
J: TRBJ1-2
D: .
V: TRBV9
CDR3: CASSVGGYDGYTF
DNA: TGTGCCAGCAGCGTAGGGGGGTATGATGGCTACACCTTC

size: .
J: TRBJ2-3
D: .
V: TRBV11-2
CDR3: CASSLDLTDTQYF
DNA: TGTGCCAGCAGCTTAGACCTCACAGATACGCAGTATTTT

size: .
J: TRBJ2-1
D: .
V: TRBV6-5
CDR3: CASSPSGWRNEQFF
DNA: TGTGCCAGCAGCCCAAGCGGGTGGAGGAATGAGCAGTTCTTC

size: .
J: TRBJ2-7
D: TRBD1
V: TRBV30
CDR3: CAWSHPSRDRGTYEQYF
DNA: TGTGCCTGGAGTCACCCAAGCCGGGACAGGGGGACCTACGAGCAGTACTTC

size: once
J: TRBJ2-1
D: TRBD2
V: TRBV5-4
CDR3: CATVAGNNEQFF
DNA: TGTGCCACCGTAGCGGGGAACAATGAGCAGTTCTTC

size: .
J: TRBJ2-1
D: TRBD2
V: TRBV7-2
CDR3: CASSLFSLAGGGEQFF
DNA: TGTGCCAGCAGCTTATTCTCGCTAGCGGGGGGAGGTGAGCAGTTCTTC

size: .
J: TRBJ2-7
D: TRBD2
V: TRBV5-1
CDR3: CASKPSGSYEQYF
DNA: TGCGCCAGCAAACCTAGCGGCTCCTACGAGCAGTACTTC

size: .
J: TRBJ2-5
D: .
V: TRBV2
CDR3: CASSGSAQETQYF
DNA: TGTGCCAGCAGTGGGAGCGCCCAAGAGACCCAGTACTTC

size: .
J: TRBJ1-5
D: .
V: TRBV10-3
CDR3: CAISESGRSNQPQHF
DNA: TGTGCCATCAGTGAGTCGGGCAGGAGCAATCAGCCCCAGCATTTT

size: few
J: TRBJ2-2
D: .
V: TRBV5-4
CDR3: CASSIPGTNTGELFF
DNA: TGTGCCAGCAGCATCCCCGGCACCAACACCGGGGAGCTGTTTTTT

size: .
J: TRBJ2-5
D: .
V: TRBV2
CDR3: CASCGQAQETQYF
DNA: TGTGCCAGCTGCGGCCAGGCTCAAGAGACCCAGTACTTC

size: few
J: TRBJ2-7
D: TRBD2
V: TRBV7-2
CDR3: CASSSRTSFGEQYF
DNA: TGTGCCAGCAGCTCCCGGACTAGTTTCGGCGAGCAGTACTTC

size: once
J: TRBJ2-7
D: .
V: TRBV11-2
CDR3: CASRSDSYEQYF
DNA: TGTGCCAGCAGATCCGACTCCTACGAGCAGTACTTC

size: .
J: TRBJ1-6
D: .
V: TRBV23-1
CDR3: CASDRTGDNGSPLHF
DNA: TGCGCCAGCGACCGAACCGGGGACAACGGTTCACCCCTCCACTTT

size: .
J: TRBJ2-1
D: .
V: TRBV7-6
CDR3: CASSPGALNEQFF
DNA: TGTGCCAGCAGCCCCGGGGCCCTCAATGAGCAGTTCTTC

size: .
J: TRBJ1-2
D: .
V: TRBV30
CDR3: CAWSEGGDGYTF
DNA: TGTGCCTGGAGCGAAGGGGGGGATGGCTACACCTTC

size: .
J: TRBJ2-3
D: .
V: TRBV5-1
CDR3: CASWVSSGRTDTQYF
DNA: TGCGCCAGCTGGGTTTCGTCAGGTCGCACAGATACGCAGTATTTT

size: few
J: TRBJ2-1
D: TRBD1
V: TRBV5-1
CDR3: CASSLDQTGTGVNNEQFF
DNA: TGCGCCAGCAGCTTGGATCAAACCGGGACAGGGGTTAACAATGAGCAGTTCTTC

size: .
J: TRBJ2-7
D: TRBD1
V: TRBV27
CDR3: CASSPRRNRGYEQYF
DNA: TGTGCCAGCAGCCCACGACGGAACAGGGGGTACGAGCAGTACTTC

size: .
J: TRBJ2-2
D: .
V: TRBV5-1
CDR3: CASSPPRTTSVGELFF
DNA: TGCGCCAGCAGCCCCCCGCGGACCACGAGTGTCGGGGAGCTGTTTTTT

size: few
J: TRBJ1-2
D: TRBD1
V: TRBV5-8
CDR3: CASSFRTGRGNYGYTF
DNA: TGTGCCAGCAGCTTCCGGACAGGGAGGGGTAACTATGGCTACACCTTC

size: .
J: TRBJ1-3
D: .
V: TRBV30
CDR3: CAWRDSGGNTIYF
DNA: TGTGCCTGGAGGGATTCGGGTGGAAACACCATATATTTT

size: .
J: TRBJ2-1
D: .
V: TRBV4-3
CDR3: CASSQGRENNEQFF
DNA: TGCGCCAGCAGCCAAGGCAGGGAAAACAATGAGCAGTTCTTC

size: .
J: TRBJ2-5
D: TRBD1
V: TRBV11-2
CDR3: CASSRKGTGGTGETQYF
DNA: TGTGCCAGCAGCCGAAAGGGGACAGGGGGCACGGGAGAGACCCAGTACTTC

size: .
J: TRBJ2-1
D: .
V: TRBV15
CDR3: CATSSSKLTGLNEQFF
DNA: TGTGCCACCAGCAGCTCCAAACTAACAGGCCTGAATGAGCAGTTCTTC

size: few
J: TRBJ1-1
D: .
V: TRBV6-6
CDR3: CASRPGGRRTEAFF
DNA: TGTGCCAGCAGGCCGGGGGGCAGGCGAACTGAAGCTTTCTTT

size: .
J: TRBJ2-5
D: .
V: TRBV2
CDR3: CASSEVPPGVYF
DNA: TGTGCCAGCAGTGAAGTTCCCCCTGGGGTGTACTTC

size: .
J: TRBJ2-2
D: .
V: TRBV15
CDR3: CATRLVGELFF
DNA: TGTGCCACCCGATTAGTTGGGGAGCTGTTTTTT

size: .
J: TRBJ2-3
D: .
V: TRBV5-1
CDR3: CASSLVLPSTDTQYF
DNA: TGCGCCAGCAGCTTGGTGCTCCCCAGCACAGATACGCAGTATTTT

size: .
J: TRBJ2-7
D: TRBD2
V: TRBV7-4
CDR3: CASSLVTAGGEDHEQYF
DNA: TGTGCCAGCAGCTTAGTCACCGCCGGGGGGGAGGACCACGAGCAGTACTTC

size: .
J: TRBJ1-6
D: .
V: TRBV7-8
CDR3: CASSLGRLHESYNSPLHF
DNA: TGTGCCAGCAGCTTAGGTCGACTACACGAGTCCTATAATTCACCCCTCCACTTT

size: .
J: TRBJ1-1
D: .
V: TRBV19
CDR3: CATAPAANTEAFF
DNA: TGTGCCACCGCCCCCGCGGCGAACACTGAAGCTTTCTTT

size: .
J: TRBJ1-2
D: .
V: TRBV7-9
CDR3: CASSLDGSYTF
DNA: TGTGCCAGCAGCTTAGACGGTTCCTACACCTTC

size: .
J: TRBJ1-2
D: .
V: TRBV19
CDR3: CASRQDGNYGYTF
DNA: TGTGCCTCAAGACAGGACGGTAACTATGGCTACACCTTC

size: .
J: TRBJ1-2
D: TRBD1
V: TRBV6-1
CDR3: CASSDDRGYYGYTF
DNA: TGTGCCAGCAGTGACGACAGGGGCTACTATGGCTACACCTTC

size: .
J: TRBJ1-1
D: .
V: TRBV7-9
CDR3: CASSQGQNTEAFF
DNA: TGTGCCAGCAGCCAGGGACAGAACACTGAAGCTTTCTTT

size: .
J: TRBJ1-1
D: .
V: TRBV6-4
CDR3: CASSASWYTEAFF
DNA: TGTGCCAGCAGTGCCTCGTGGTACACTGAAGCTTTCTTT

size: .
J: TRBJ2-7
D: .
V: TRBV7-2
CDR3: CASSLRGGAYEQYF
DNA: TGTGCCAGCAGCTTAAGGGGCGGAGCCTACGAGCAGTACTTC

size: .
J: TRBJ2-4
D: .
V: TRBV7-9
CDR3: CASSLLGVRESTKNIQYF
DNA: TGTGCCAGCAGCTTACTCGGGGTTCGGGAGTCTACCAAAAACATTCAGTACTTC

size: .
J: TRBJ2-2
D: .
V: TRBV2
CDR3: CASRGLTGLNTGELFF
DNA: TGTGCCAGCAGGGGACTTACAGGGCTGAACACCGGGGAGCTGTTTTTT

size: .
J: TRBJ2-7
D: .
V: TRBV7-6
CDR3: CASSSGPNYEQYF
DNA: TGTGCCAGCAGCTCCGGTCCTAACTACGAGCAGTACTTC

size: .
J: TRBJ2-7
D: .
V: TRBV21-1
CDR3: CASSRDSGRREQYF
DNA: TGTGCCAGCAGCCGAGATAGCGGGAGAAGGGAGCAGTACTTC